These 28 T cell receptor beta chains came from one sample sequenced in a study of T-cell memory formation after mild COVID-19 (dated by TCRdb to the early 2020s). The library was produced with 5' RACE. Reads for this sample came from an Illumina NovaSeq 6000. TCRdb applied fastp at Q25 and MiXCR to the public reads, then kept only in-frame beta chains. Each entry is one CDR3 protein sequence, shown with its most common DNA and genes. The sample yields fewer than 250,000 distinct CDR3 sequences; roughly 14% were counted once. Of the sample, around 2% falls within the top ten clones. The material sequenced was PBMCs or a T cell subset sorted from them (not recorded which). The origin of the receptors is an adult woman who had mild COVID-19 (a few samples of this study predate the infection). The sample titles of this study are shuffled in the database, so cell type and time point are left out; the donor was told from shared clones.

This clonotype was seen a handful of times. The chain joins TRBV18 to TRBJ2-7, with 12 bases fitting TRBD2. The V gene's germline CDR1 is KGHSH and CDR2 LQKENI. The CDR3 runs 15 residues. V trimming: 3 bases; J trimming: 4 bases; junction bases outside the gene matches: 4. DNA of the CDR3: TGTGCCAGCTCACCTAGACTAGCGGGAGTATACGAGCAGTACTTC. Translation: CASSPRLAGVYEQYF.

CDR3 DNA: TGTGCCTGGAGACGGCCCATCGCGTCTTATGGCTACACCTTC. It codes for CAWRRPIASYGYTF. The chain joins TRBV30 to TRBJ1-2; unclear D gene. Between the trimmed V and J ends, which lost 3 bases and 5 bases, there was a span of 16 bases. CDR3 length equals 14 residues. Per the germline V gene, CDR1 is GTSNPN and CDR2 is SVGIG (reference sequence).

This chain links TRBV24-1 with TRBJ1-2; 7 bases fit TRBD1. V dropped 5 bases and J dropped 5; count of bases not matched to a gene: 13. The CDR3 runs to 16 residues. Germline V lookup: CDR1 KGHDR, CDR2 SFDVKD. The CDR3 DNA reads TGTGCCACCAGTGCCACGGGACAGCCCTCAAATTATGGCTACACCTTC. Translating gives CATSATGQPSNYGYTF.

In this sample, this clonotype turned up many times. The DNA for the CDR3 is TGTGCCAGCAGCCCCGAACCGGGAGGTCTGATTGAGCAGTTCTTC. Translation gives CASSPEPGGLIEQFF. This sequence joins TRBV4-2 and TRBJ2-1; 7 bases fit TRBD2. The J segment lost 9 bases and the V segment lost 4 bases, leaving 12 bases of the junction unmatched. CDR1 and CDR2 from the germline V gene are LGHNA and YNFKEQ. This CDR3 is built from 15 residues.

This clonotype has more than one count but fewer than ten. V gene TRBV6-6 combines with J gene TRBJ2-3; D possibly corresponds to TRBD2 (6 bases). This CDR3 spans 14 amino acids. Germline CDR1 reads MNHNY; CDR2 reads SVGAGI (reference sequence). Deletions cut 2 bases from V and 1 base from J, with 7 bases between. The CDR3 protein is CASSYASGTDTQYF. The DNA for the CDR3 is TGTGCCAGCAGTTACGCTAGCGGCACAGATACGCAGTATTTT.

The rearrangement joins TRBV7-6 to TRBJ2-2; 7 bases fit TRBD2. J gave up 1 base and V 4 bases, and 6 bases lay outside the gene matches. CDR1 SGHVS and CDR2 FNYEAQ come from the germline V gene. The length of the CDR3 is 16 residues. The CDR3 loop is CASSSSGLVNTGELFF. Written as DNA, the CDR3 is TGTGCCAGCAGCTCCTCCGGACTAGTGAACACCGGGGAGCTGTTTTTT.

This clonotype was counted at least ten times. The chain recombines TRBV12-3 or TRBV12-4 with TRBJ2-5; D unclear. Trimming cost V 2 bases and J 2 bases, with 6 bases left between them. This CDR3 spans 13 amino acids. In nucleotides, the CDR3 is TGTGCCAGCAGTTTAACCCGGCAAGAGACCCAGTACTTC. Amino acid sequence: CASSLTRQETQYF.

This clonotype has a handful of counts. J is TRBJ1-1 and V is TRBV5-1; no clear D. The V gene lost 0 bases and the J gene lost 2 bases, with 17 bases spanning the gap. This CDR3 has 17 amino acids. Germline loops: CDR1 SGHRS, CDR2 YFSETQ. The chain's CDR3 is CASSLARRRTLNTEAFF. DNA of the CDR3: TGCGCCAGCAGCTTGGCCAGGCGACGGACCCTCAACACTGAAGCTTTCTTT.

This clonotype was counted between two and nine times. The DNA is omitted, as the CDR3 cannot be located on it reliably, and the CDR3 follows TCRdb's listing. CDR3 loop: CASSPSGRDTGELFF. The chain employs TRBV27 and TRBJ2-2; TRBD1, the D gene given by the table, was not confirmed from the DNA. The CDR3 spans 15 amino acids, including both terminal residues. CDR1 and CDR2 from the germline V gene are MNHEY and SMNVEV (reference sequence).

This clonotype was counted between two and nine times. This sequence joins TRBV6-5 and TRBJ2-6; D not resolved. The CDR3 has 15 amino acids. Trimming removed 8 bases from V and 2 bases from J, with 13 bases in between. Per the germline V gene, CDR1 is MNHEY and CDR2 is SVGAGI. CDR3 sequence reads: CASGPGPPGANVLTF. CDR3 DNA: TGTGCCAGCGGGCCAGGCCCCCCTGGGGCCAACGTCCTGACTTTC.

This sequence joins TRBV4-2 and TRBJ2-7; perhaps TRBD1 as D (5 bases). This CDR3 spans 14 amino acids. Germline CDR1 and CDR2: LGHNA and YNFKEQ. The ends were cut back, 1 base at V and 3 bases at J, with 10 bases in the middle. The CDR3 reads CASSQGTGRYEQYF. CDR3 nucleotides: TGTGCCAGCAGCCAAGGTACAGGTCGCTACGAGCAGTACTTC.

This clonotype was detected a few times. V gene TRBV18 combines with J gene TRBJ2-7; TRBD2 agrees at 7 bases. V shed 2 bases and J 7 bases; nucleotides not matched to a gene: 14. The CDR3 spans 16 residues. Germline CDR1 KGHSH, CDR2 LQKENI. The CDR3: CASSPTLGGGSGEQYF. CDR3 DNA sequence: TGTGCCAGCTCACCAACCCTGGGCGGCGGGAGTGGAGAGCAGTACTTC.

In its sample, this clonotype was seen a few times. The chain couples TRBV20-1 to TRBJ1-6; TRBD1 might be the D (5 bases). Trimming removed 5 bases at V and 6 bases at J, with 14 bases between. Germline CDR1 is DFQATT and CDR2 is SNEGSKA (reference sequence). The CDR3 covers 14 residues. In nucleotides, the CDR3 is TGCAGTGCTTCGAGAGGGGAGAGTAATTCACCCCTCCACTTT. It specifies CSASRGESNSPLHF.

The sample holds many counts of this clonotype. The chain links TRBV12-3 or TRBV12-4 to TRBJ2-5; TRBD1 matches 9 bases. V shed 5 bases, J shed 6 bases, and the junction held 7 bases outside the gene matches. The CDR3 totals 14 residues. CDR3 region: CASSTPGQGKTQYF. The DNA for the CDR3 is TGTGCCAGCAGTACCCCGGGACAGGGAAAGACCCAGTACTTC.

This clonotype has just a few counts. J is TRBJ1-3 and V is TRBV10-3; D perhaps matches TRBD1 (5 bases). The CDR3 spans 13 residues. CDR1 and CDR2 from the germline V gene are ENHRY and SYGVKD. The germline V and J ends were trimmed by 11 bases and 0 bases, with 11 bases remaining between them. The CDR3 sequence is CASRGTSGNTIYF. The CDR3 DNA reads TGTGCCTCCCGGGGGACCTCTGGAAACACCATATATTTT.

This clonotype turned up a few times. V and J are TRBV6-2 or TRBV6-3 and TRBJ2-1; tentatively, D is TRBD2 (5 bases). The CDR3 consists of 14 residues. V was shortened by 7 bases and J by 5 bases, with 15 bases between the two germline ends. CDR1 is MNHEY, CDR2 SVGEGT, per germline. CDR3 DNA sequence: TGTGCCAGCACCCCGGACTGGCCTGACAATGAGCAGTTCTTC. Translation gives CASTPDWPDNEQFF.

This clonotype was counted only a few times. The chain links TRBV11-1 to TRBJ2-1, with D hard to call. Trimming pared 5 bases from V and 5 bases from J, leaving 22 bases between. Per the germline V gene, CDR1 is SGHAT and CDR2 is FQDESV (reference sequence). This CDR3 region has 17 residues. DNA of the CDR3: TGTGCCAGCAGCCTACGTGGTGGGTTTAGGCTGAACAATGAGCAGTTCTTC. It translates to CASSLRGGFRLNNEQFF. Based on the CDR3 plus reference TRBV11-1 and TRBJ2-1, the full variable domain is EAEVAQSPRYKITEKSQAVAFWCDPISGHATLYWYRQILGQGPELLVQFQDESVVDDSQLPKDRFSAERLKGVDSTLKIQPAELGDSAMYLCASSLRGGFRLNNEQFFGPGTRLTVL.

This clonotype came up a few times. The rearrangement joins TRBV14 to TRBJ2-1; D ambiguous. Trimming removed 4 bases at V and 0 bases at J, with 19 bases between. Germline CDR1 and CDR2: SGHDN and FVKESK. The CDR3 consists of 18 residues. The CDR3 sequence: CASSRPNWASSSYNEQFF. The CDR3 DNA follows: TGTGCCAGCAGCCGACCGAACTGGGCCTCGAGCTCCTACAATGAGCAGTTCTTC.

This clonotype has a handful of counts. This chain uses TRBV3-1 with TRBJ1-6; no reliable D call. V was clipped by 3 bases and J by 6 bases, with 12 bases between them. The CDR3 has 15 amino acids. Germline V lookup: CDR1 LGHDT, CDR2 YNNKEL (reference sequence). This chain's CDR3 is CASSHVGLSNSPLHF. The CDR3 DNA follows: TGTGCCAGCAGCCACGTCGGACTCAGTAATTCACCCCTCCACTTT.

This clonotype has ten or more counts. The chain links TRBV29-1 to TRBJ2-3; D ambiguous. There are 12 residues in the CDR3. CDR1 and CDR2 (germline): SQVTM, ANQGSEA. V was trimmed by 2 bases and J by 6 bases, leaving 9 bases between them. CDR3 bases: TGCAGCGTTGAAACGCCGAGGGATACGCAGTATTTT. Encoded protein: CSVETPRDTQYF.

The CDR3 bases are TGCGCCAGCAGCTTGACAGGTATCAATGAGCAGTTCTTC. As protein: CASSLTGINEQFF. The chain carries TRBV5-1 and TRBJ2-1; possibly TRBD1 for D (5 bases). Trimming cost V 1 base and J 6 bases, with 8 bases left between them. The CDR3 loop spans 13 amino acids. Germline CDR1 and CDR2: SGHRS and YFSETQ.

The genes are TRBV4-1 and TRBJ2-2, with TRBD1 matching 10 bases. With 6 bases clipped from V and 4 bases from J, the junction kept 2 bases outside the gene matches. Germline CDR1 is MGHRA and CDR2 is YSYEKL. CDR3 length: 14 residues. The CDR3 nucleotides read TGCGCCAGCAGAAGGACAGGGGGCACCGGGGAGCTGTTTTTT. Amino acids: CASRRTGGTGELFF.

V and J are TRBV6-5 and TRBJ1-5; no definite D call. Germline-derived CDR1 and CDR2 are MNHEY and SVGAGI. The CDR3 is 14 residues long. Trimming removed 2 bases from V and 0 bases from J, with 5 bases in between. CDR3: CASSYGNSNQPQHF. CDR3 coding DNA: TGTGCCAGCAGTTACGGAAATAGCAATCAGCCCCAGCATTTT.

The J gene is TRBJ1-1, the V gene TRBV6-5; D perhaps matches TRBD1 (5 bases). The V end lost 6 bases, the J end lost 5 bases, and 19 bases lay between the germline ends. The germline V gene encodes CDR1 MNHEY and CDR2 SVGAGI. The CDR3 runs 15 residues. CDR3 in amino acids: CASRAAARRGTEAFF. The CDR3 DNA reads TGTGCCAGCAGGGCCGCGGCCCGACGGGGGACTGAAGCTTTCTTT.

The chain recombines TRBV3-1 with TRBJ2-1, with D possibly TRBD2 on 7 matching bases. Germline values: CDR1 LGHDT, CDR2 YNNKEL (reference sequence). The CDR3 runs 15 residues. V lost 4 bases, J lost 5 bases, and 15 bases lay in between. CDR3 region: CASSRGGIYDNEQFF. The CDR3 region has the DNA TGTGCCAGCAGCCGGGGGGGCATATACGACAATGAGCAGTTCTTC.

The rearrangement joins TRBV18 to TRBJ1-5, with D possibly TRBD1 on 6 matching bases. The V end lost 0 bases, the J end lost 6 bases, and 12 bases lay between the germline ends. Germline CDR1 reads KGHSH; CDR2 reads LQKENI. The CDR3 contains 15 residues. The CDR3 sequence: CASSPPQQGGQPQHF. The CDR3 bases are TGTGCCAGCTCACCACCGCAACAGGGTGGTCAGCCCCAGCATTTT.

The rearrangement uses TRBV5-5 and TRBJ2-7, with D possibly matching TRBD1 (5 bases). This CDR3 comprises 15 residues. V shed 4 bases and J shed 0 bases, with 14 bases lying between them. Germline loops: CDR1 SGHKS, CDR2 YYEKEE (reference sequence). CDR3 sequence (DNA): TGTGCCAGCAGCCGCGCAGGGTTCTCCTCCTACGAGCAGTACTTC. Amino acids: CASSRAGFSSYEQYF.

This clonotype has just a few counts. The rearrangement uses TRBV25-1 and TRBJ2-3; D is perhaps TRBD2 (5 bases). V was pared by 8 bases and J by 4 bases, with 10 bases between. The CDR3 covers 12 residues. Germline V gene data show CDR1 as MGHDK and CDR2 as SYGVNS. CDR3 protein: CASRNSADTQYF. CDR3 sequence (DNA): TGTGCCAGCCGTAATAGCGCAGATACGCAGTATTTT.